This TCR beta chain was captured by sequencing in a study of blood T cell repertoires in COVID-19. Study-level background: Samples taken during acute and convalescent COVID-19 were collected in the United States, Italy and Spain.

Assay: immunoSEQ multiplex PCR; the TCRdb copy retains only in-frame clones and omits some. The data hold some 79,000 clones, with more than 85% observed a single time. The germline CDR1 and CDR2 sequences are GTSNPN and SVGIG (reference sequence). The V and J ends lost 2 bases and 5 bases, in that order; junction bases with no gene match: 7. The CDR3 has 15 amino acids. This receptor was taken from a man aged 65-85 years with active or convalescent COVID-19. This chain joins TRBV30 and TRBJ2-3, with TRBD2 identical over 10 bases. The sample comprised peripheral blood. CDR3 nucleotide sequence: TGTGCCTGGAGTTTCTTAGCGGGGGGCCAAGATACGCAGTATTTT. As protein: CAWSFLAGGQDTQYF.